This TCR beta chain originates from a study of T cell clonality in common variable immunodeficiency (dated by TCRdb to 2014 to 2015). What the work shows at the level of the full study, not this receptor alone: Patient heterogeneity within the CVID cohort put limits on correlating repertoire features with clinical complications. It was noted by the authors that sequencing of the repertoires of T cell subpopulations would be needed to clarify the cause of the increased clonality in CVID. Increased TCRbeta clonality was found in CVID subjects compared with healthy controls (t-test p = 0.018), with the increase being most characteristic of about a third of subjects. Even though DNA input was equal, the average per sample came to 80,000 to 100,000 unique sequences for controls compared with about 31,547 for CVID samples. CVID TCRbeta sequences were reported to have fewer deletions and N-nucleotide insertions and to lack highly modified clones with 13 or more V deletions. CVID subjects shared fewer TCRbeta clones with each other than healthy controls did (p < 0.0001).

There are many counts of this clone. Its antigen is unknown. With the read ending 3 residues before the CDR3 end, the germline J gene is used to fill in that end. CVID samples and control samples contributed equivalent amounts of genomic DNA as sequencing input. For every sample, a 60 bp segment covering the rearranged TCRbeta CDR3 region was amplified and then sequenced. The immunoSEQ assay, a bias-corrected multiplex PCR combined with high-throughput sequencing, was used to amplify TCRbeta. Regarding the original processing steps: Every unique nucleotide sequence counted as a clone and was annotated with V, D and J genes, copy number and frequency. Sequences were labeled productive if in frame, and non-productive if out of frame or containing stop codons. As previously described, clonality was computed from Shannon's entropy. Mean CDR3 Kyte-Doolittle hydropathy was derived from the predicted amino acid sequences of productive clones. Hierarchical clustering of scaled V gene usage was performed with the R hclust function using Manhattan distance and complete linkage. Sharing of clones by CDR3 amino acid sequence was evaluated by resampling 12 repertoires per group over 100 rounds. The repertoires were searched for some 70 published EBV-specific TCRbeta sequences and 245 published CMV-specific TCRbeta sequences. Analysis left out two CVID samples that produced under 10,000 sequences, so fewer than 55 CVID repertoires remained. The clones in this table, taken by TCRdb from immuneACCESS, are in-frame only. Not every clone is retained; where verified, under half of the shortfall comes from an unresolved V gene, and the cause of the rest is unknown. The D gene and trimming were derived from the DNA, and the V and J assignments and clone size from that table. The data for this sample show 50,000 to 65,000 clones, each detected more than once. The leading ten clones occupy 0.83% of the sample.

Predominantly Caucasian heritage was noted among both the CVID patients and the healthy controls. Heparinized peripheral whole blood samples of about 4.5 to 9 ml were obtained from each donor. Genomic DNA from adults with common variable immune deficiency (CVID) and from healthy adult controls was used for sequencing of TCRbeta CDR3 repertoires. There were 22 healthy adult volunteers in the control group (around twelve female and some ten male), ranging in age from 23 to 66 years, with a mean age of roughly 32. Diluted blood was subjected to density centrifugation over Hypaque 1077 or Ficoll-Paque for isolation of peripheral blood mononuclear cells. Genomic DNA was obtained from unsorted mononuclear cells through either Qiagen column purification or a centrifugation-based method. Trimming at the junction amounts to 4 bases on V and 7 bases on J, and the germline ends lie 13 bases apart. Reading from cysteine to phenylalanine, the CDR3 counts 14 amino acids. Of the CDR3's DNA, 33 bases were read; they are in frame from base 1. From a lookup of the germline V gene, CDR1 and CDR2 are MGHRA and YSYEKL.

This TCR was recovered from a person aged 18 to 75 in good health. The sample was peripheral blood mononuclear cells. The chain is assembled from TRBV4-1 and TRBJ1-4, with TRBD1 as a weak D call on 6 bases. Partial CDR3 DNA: TGCGCCAGCAGCCCTGGACAGCTCCTTGAAAAA. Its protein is CASSPGQLLEK. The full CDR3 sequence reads CASSPGQLLEKLFF.